Below, 17 T cell receptor beta chains from the same sample are listed, as sequenced in a study of cytomegalovirus exposure and HLA in healthy donors. The PCR ran on 60 Vbeta and 13 Jbeta primers. Data came from immunoSEQ multiplex PCR; TCRdb stores just in-frame clones and leaves some out. This sample has fewer than 130,000 clones, with about 80% found just once. The sequenced sample was PBMCs. The receptors stem from a man younger than 45 in good health and CMV-seropositive.

The chain recombines TRBV19 with TRBJ1-4; tentatively, D is TRBD1 (5 bases). Between the trimmed V and J ends, which lost 7 bases and 8 bases, there was a span of 8 bases. CDR3 length: 11 amino acids. Germline CDR1 is LNHDA and CDR2 is SQIVND (reference sequence). As DNA, the CDR3 is TGTGCCAGTAAGGGGTGGGAAAAACTGTTTTTT. This translates into CASKGWEKLFF.

The chain carries TRBV7-9 and TRBJ1-2, with a tentative D call TRBD1 (6 bases). V dropped 5 bases and J dropped 2 bases, with 9 bases sitting between them. This CDR3 spans 13 amino acids. Germline-derived CDR1 and CDR2 are SEHNR and FQNEAQ (reference sequence). In nucleotides, the CDR3 is TGTGCCAGCAGCCAGGGGTCCAACTATGGCTACACCTTC. Its protein is CASSQGSNYGYTF.

The chain joins TRBV18 to TRBJ2-5; D not resolved. The germline CDR1 and CDR2 sequences are KGHSH and LQKENI. This CDR3 has 16 amino acids. The V end was cut by 6 bases, the J end by 2 bases, with 19 bases between. The CDR3 reads CASSQYVATRQETQYF. The CDR3 region has the DNA TGTGCCAGCTCGCAGTACGTAGCAACTCGTCAAGAGACCCAGTACTTC.

This chain links TRBV7-3 with TRBJ1-2; D is unresolved. Germline V gene data show CDR1 as SGHTA and CDR2 as FQGTGA. V shed 1 base and J shed 8 bases, with 11 bases lying between them. CDR3 size: 13 residues. CDR3: CASSLNEGGGYTF. The CDR3 nucleotides are TGTGCCAGCAGCTTAAATGAGGGCGGCGGCTACACCTTC.

This chain uses TRBV4-2 with TRBJ1-2, with 9 bases identical to TRBD1. Germline V lookup: CDR1 LGHNA, CDR2 YNFKEQ. J gave up 2 bases and V 6 bases, and 1 base lay outside the gene matches. CDR3 length: 13 amino acids. This chain's CDR3 is CASSGQGNYGYTF. As DNA, the CDR3 is TGTGCCAGCAGTGGACAGGGGAACTATGGCTACACCTTC.

This sequence joins TRBV9 and TRBJ2-3; 9 bases align to TRBD2. There are 15 residues in the CDR3. Germline lookup yields CDR1 SGDLS and CDR2 YYNGEE. Trimming cost V 2 bases and J 6 bases; bases outside gene matches: 7. The DNA for the CDR3 is TGTGCCAGCAGCGTCGGCGGGGGGGCCCCCGATACGCAGTATTTT. As protein: CASSVGGGAPDTQYF.

J is TRBJ2-7 and V is TRBV7-2; 7 positions match TRBD2. J gave up 0 bases and V 1 base, and 12 bases lay outside the gene matches. The CDR3 runs to 18 residues. The germline V gene has CDR1 SGHTA and CDR2 FQGNSA. In DNA form, the CDR3 reads TGTGCCAGCAGCTTAGTGGGTTCGGGGGGAGGGAGCTCCTACGAGCAGTACTTC. This encodes CASSLVGSGGGSSYEQYF.

This chain connects TRBV19 to TRBJ1-5; no firm D call. The CDR3 spans 17 residues. Germline V gene data show CDR1 as LNHDA and CDR2 as SQIVND (reference sequence). Trimming removed 0 bases at V and 0 bases at J, with 12 bases between. The CDR3 region is CASSIDPDSNSNQPQHF. The CDR3 DNA reads as TGTGCCAGTAGTATAGATCCGGACTCCAATAGCAATCAGCCCCAGCATTTT.

The chain has TRBV6-6 and TRBJ2-7; D ambiguous. The V end was cut by 4 bases, the J end by 0 bases, with 13 bases between. CDR1 is MNHNY, CDR2 SVGAGI, per germline (reference sequence). The CDR3 consists of 15 residues. CDR3 sequence: CASSSQTRSSYEQYF. In DNA, the CDR3 is TGTGCCAGCAGTTCCCAGACCCGGAGCTCCTACGAGCAGTACTTC.

The chain joins TRBV4-3 to TRBJ1-2; D gene ambiguous. Germline loops: CDR1 LGHNA, CDR2 YSLEER. The V end lost 0 bases, the J end lost 8 bases, and 16 bases lay between the germline ends. The CDR3 totals 15 residues. The CDR3 DNA reads as TGCGCCAGCAGCCAAGATGTTTGGCGCCCCGGGGGCTACACCTTC. It specifies CASSQDVWRPGGYTF.

The chain combines TRBV7-3 with TRBJ2-5; the D gene is possibly TRBD1 (5 bases). Matching the DNA end better, TRBJ2-7 makes the J call doubtful. This CDR3 contains 15 residues. CDR1 and CDR2 from the germline V gene are SGHTA and FQGTGA. The CDR3 spells CASSLTGKGPYEQYF. The CDR3 DNA follows: TGTGCCAGCAGCTTAACAGGAAAGGGGCCCTACGAGCAGTACTTC.

The chain is built from TRBV7-8 and TRBJ2-2, with TRBD1 identical over 10 bases. The ends lost 1 base at V and 7 bases at J; junction bases unmatched: 3. CDR1 SGHVS and CDR2 FQNEAQ come from the germline V gene. This CDR3 is 15 amino acids long. CDR3: CASSLVGQGIGELFF. The CDR3 DNA reads TGTGCCAGCAGCTTAGTGGGACAGGGGATCGGGGAGCTGTTTTTT.

This chain links TRBV6-6 with TRBJ1-3; TRBD1 is a possible D gene (6 bases). The ends were cut back, 8 bases at V and 3 bases at J, with 17 bases in the middle. Germline values: CDR1 MNHNY, CDR2 SVGAGI (reference sequence). This CDR3 has 15 amino acids. For the CDR3, the DNA is TGTGCCAGCGAATTTGGGGGGGCAAGTGGAAACACCATATATTTT. It yields the protein CASEFGGASGNTIYF.

The J gene is TRBJ2-1, the V gene TRBV2; TRBD2 agrees at 11 bases. CDR3 size: 18 residues. Germline lookup yields CDR1 SNHLY and CDR2 FYNNEI. Unmatched junction bases numbered 14, after V lost 6 bases and J lost 4 bases. Here the CDR3 reads CASRDPSGGNSGYNEQFF. The CDR3 nucleotides are TGTGCCAGCAGGGACCCTAGCGGGGGGAACTCAGGGTACAATGAGCAGTTCTTC.

This clone has only a few counts. The chain recombines TRBV27 with TRBJ1-5, with 8 nucleotides matching TRBD1. Unmatched junction bases numbered 1, after V lost 1 base and J lost 5 bases. There are 14 residues in the CDR3. Germline V gene sequence: CDR1 MNHEY, CDR2 SMNVEV (reference sequence). In DNA form, the CDR3 reads TGTGCCAGCAGTTTATGGACAGGGCATCAGCCCCAGCATTTT. Protein sequence: CASSLWTGHQPQHF.

A single count supports this clone. The chain couples TRBV11-3 to TRBJ2-1, with 14 positions matching TRBD2. Trimming took 5 bases from V and 6 from J; bases not matched to a gene: 6. The CDR3 spans 16 residues. Germline V gives CDR1 SGHNT, CDR2 YENEEA. Here the CDR3 DNA reads TGTGCCAGCAGCCGGACTAGCGGGGGGCGGGGCAATGAGCAGTTCTTC. It translates to CASSRTSGGRGNEQFF. Variable domain in full (rest from reference TRBV11-3 and TRBJ2-1): EAGVVQSPRYKIIEKKQPVAFWCNPISGHNTLYWYLQNLGQGPELLIRYENEEAVDDSQLPKDRFSAERLKGVDSTLKIQPAELGDSAVYLCASSRTSGGRGNEQFFGPGTRLTVL.

This clone came up a few times. This rearrangement joins TRBV10-3 to TRBJ1-3, with D tentatively TRBD1 (6 bases). Germline V gene lookup returns CDR1 ENHRY and CDR2 SYGVKD. Trimming removed 7 bases at V and 0 bases at J, with 10 bases between. The CDR3 is made up of 14 amino acids. The CDR3 coding sequence is TGTGCCATCACAGGGGCCAACTCTGGAAACACCATATATTTT. Amino acids: CAITGANSGNTIYF.